This T cell receptor beta chain appears in the sequencing data of a study of T-cell reconstitution after alpha-beta-depleted transplantation in children. For TCRbeta, the library was prepared with unique molecular identifiers. MiXCR, run by TCRdb on the PCR reads, gives a single entry per CDR3 protein. The sample records 200,000 or so distinct CDR3 sequences, 5% to 7.5% being singletons. This clonotype appeared many times. What it recognizes is unknown. Germline CDR1 reads SGHNT; CDR2 reads YENEEA. The CDR3 is 14 residues long. V gave up 5 bases and J gave up 2 bases; unmatched junction bases: 5. General study points: Reports say that about two months after transplant, the alpha-beta T cells came out of several hundred graft clones that had expanded. Fresh T-cell production supplied most of the T-cell counts and diversity seen one year after transplant. Some patients showed high day-60 TCRbeta diversity, which derived from surviving recipient T cells and thymic progenitors.

The sequencing used PBMCs, collected before TCRalphabeta/CD19-depleted stem cell transplant. The V gene is TRBV11-3, the J gene TRBJ2-7; 8 nucleotides match TRBD1. The TCR was taken from a girl less than two years old with combined immunodeficiency, due to receive a stem cell transplant. This CDR3 is CASSPRDRTYEQYF. The CDR3, as DNA: TGTGCCAGCAGCCCCCGGGACAGGACCTACGAGCAGTACTTC.